This T cell receptor beta chain was identified during a study of blood T cell repertoires in COVID-19. Study as a whole: The samples span acute and convalescent COVID-19 from the United States, Italy and Spain. From T cells, B-cell-depleted T cells, or PBMCs came the material, which was cDNA or gDNA.

Original processing notes: Estimation of nucleated cell counts was performed using reference gene primer amplification. Produced via immunoSEQ multiplex PCR; TCRdb's table is partial and in-frame only. V, J and clone size are those of that table, while D and trimming were read from the DNA. The data hold some 87,000 clones, with 84% observed a single time. The germline gives CDR1 SGHNT, CDR2 YYREEE (reference sequence). The length of the CDR3 is 14 residues. V shed 0 bases and J 6 bases; nucleotides not matched to a gene: 6. The TCR was taken from a human donor in a cohort sampled during active COVID-19. Sample: peripheral blood. This chain uses TRBV5-4 with TRBJ2-7; 7 bases line up with TRBD2. CDR3 bases: TGTGCCAGCAGCTTGGTTGCGGGAGTTGGCGAGCAGTACTTC. As protein: CASSLVAGVGEQYF.